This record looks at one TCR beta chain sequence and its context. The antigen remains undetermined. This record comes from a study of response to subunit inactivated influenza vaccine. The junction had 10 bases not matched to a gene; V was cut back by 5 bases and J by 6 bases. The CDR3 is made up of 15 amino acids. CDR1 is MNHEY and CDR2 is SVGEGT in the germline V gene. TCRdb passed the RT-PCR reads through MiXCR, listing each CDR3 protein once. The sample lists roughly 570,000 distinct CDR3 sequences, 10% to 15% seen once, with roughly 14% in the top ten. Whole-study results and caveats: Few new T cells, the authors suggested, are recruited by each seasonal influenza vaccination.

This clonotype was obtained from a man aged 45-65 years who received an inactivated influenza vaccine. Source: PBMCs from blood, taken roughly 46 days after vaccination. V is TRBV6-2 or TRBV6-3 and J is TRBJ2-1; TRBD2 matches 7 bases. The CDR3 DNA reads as TGTGCCAGCAGTAACCGGGCCTCGGGAGGCAATGAGCAGTTCTTC. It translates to CASSNRASGGNEQFF.